The 27 T cell receptor beta chains in this list originate from one sample, sequenced in a study of cytomegalovirus exposure and HLA in healthy donors. The PCR employed 60 Vbeta primers together with 13 Jbeta primers. Data came from immunoSEQ multiplex PCR; TCRdb stores just in-frame clones and leaves some out. Of 70,000 to 95,000 clones listed, roughly 60% were seen once; the top ten hold around 5.5%. Sequenced: PBMCs. The receptor set was obtained from a woman in her 30s in good health and CMV-seropositive.

The gene calls are TRBV5-6 and TRBJ1-4, with D hard to call. V was pared by 6 bases and J by 7 bases, with 13 bases between. The germline V gene has CDR1 SGHDT and CDR2 YYEEEE. CDR3 length: 13 amino acids. The CDR3 region has the DNA TGTGCCAGCACGAGAGGCGGCGGTGAAAAACTGTTTTTT. It encodes CASTRGGGEKLFF. Looking up the rest from reference TRBV5-6 and TRBJ1-4 gives the full variable domain: DAGVTQSPTHLIKTRGQQVTLRCSPKSGHDTVSWYQQALGQGPQFIFQYYEEEERQRGNFPDRFSGHQFPNYSSELNVNALLLGDSALYLCASTRGGGEKLFFGSGTQLSVL.

The V call is TRBV30, the J call TRBJ1-2; 7 nucleotides agree with TRBD1. There are 15 residues in the CDR3. The germline V gene encodes CDR1 GTSNPN and CDR2 SVGIG (reference sequence). With 0 bases clipped from V and 8 bases from J, the junction kept 12 bases outside the gene matches. CDR3: CAWSVSDREAKGYTF. For the CDR3, the DNA is TGTGCCTGGAGTGTATCAGACAGGGAGGCGAAAGGCTACACCTTC.

This chain connects TRBV5-5 to TRBJ2-5, with a possible D match to TRBD2 (6 bases). The CDR3 extends over 15 amino acids. V shed 4 bases and J shed 2 bases, with 15 bases lying between them. Per germline, CDR1 SGHKS and CDR2 YYEKEE (reference sequence). The CDR3 is CASSGGTTIQETQYF. The CDR3 DNA sequence: TGTGCCAGCAGCGGCGGGACGACAATACAAGAGACCCAGTACTTC.

The chain uses TRBV7-2 and TRBJ1-5, with 8 bases identical to TRBD1. The CDR3 is 13 amino acids. Trimming cost V 6 bases and J 7 bases; bases outside gene matches: 5. Germline V gives CDR1 SGHTA, CDR2 FQGNSA. This CDR3 is CASSLDRDQPQHF. CDR3 DNA: TGTGCCAGCAGTTTGGACAGGGACCAGCCCCAGCATTTT.

The genes are TRBV19 and TRBJ1-6; 9 bases line up with TRBD1. CDR3 size: 15 residues. V was clipped by 8 bases and J by 5 bases; unmatched bases: 7. From germline, CDR1 is LNHDA and CDR2 SQIVND (reference sequence). The CDR3 here is CASADRGFDNSPLHF. CDR3 nucleotides: TGTGCCAGTGCGGACAGGGGTTTTGATAATTCACCCCTCCACTTT.

The chain uses TRBV5-4 and TRBJ2-1; 10 nucleotides align to TRBD1. The CDR3 has 15 amino acids. Germline V lookup: CDR1 SGHNT, CDR2 YYREEE (reference sequence). V shed 1 base, J shed 8 bases, and the junction held 6 bases outside the gene matches. CDR3 coding DNA: TGTGCCAGCAGCTTGCTTGGACAGGGGGGGCATGAGCAGTTCTTC. Translating it yields CASSLLGQGGHEQFF.

This clone has a handful of counts. The chain is built from TRBV7-9 and TRBJ1-5, with 7 bases lining up with TRBD1. V was pared by 1 base and J by 4 bases, with 4 bases of the junction left unmatched. This CDR3 region has 15 residues. Germline loops: CDR1 SEHNR, CDR2 FQNEAQ (reference sequence). CDR3: CASSLGGQTNQPQHF. Here the CDR3 DNA reads TGTGCCAGCAGCTTAGGGGGACAGACTAATCAGCCCCAGCATTTT.

The V and J genes are TRBV30 and TRBJ2-3; 9 nucleotides align to TRBD2. The CDR3 sequence is 17 residues long. Germline CDR1 and CDR2: GTSNPN and SVGIG (reference sequence). J lost 1 base, V lost 1 base, and 9 bases had no gene match. The CDR3 coding sequence is TGTGCCTGGAGTGGGGGGGCTAGCGGGGACCGCACAGATACGCAGTATTTT. Residues: CAWSGGASGDRTDTQYF.

The V call is TRBV4-1, the J call TRBJ1-1, with TRBD1 as a possible D gene (5 bases). The germline V and J ends were trimmed by 3 bases and 0 bases, with 14 bases remaining between them. This CDR3 contains 16 residues. Per germline, CDR1 MGHRA and CDR2 YSYEKL. CDR3 in amino acids: CASSQSTGLMNTEAFF. The CDR3 bases are TGCGCCAGCAGCCAGTCGACGGGACTTATGAACACTGAAGCTTTCTTT.

V gene TRBV19 combines with J gene TRBJ2-1; D might be TRBD2 (5 bases). In germline, CDR1 is LNHDA, CDR2 SQIVND (reference sequence). The CDR3 runs 15 residues. Trimming stripped 4 bases from V and 9 bases from J, with 19 bases between. In nucleotides, the CDR3 is TGTGCCAGTAGTACGGGCTATTCAATAGGGAGTGAGCAGTTCTTC. It specifies CASSTGYSIGSEQFF.

The CDR3 DNA is TGCGCCAGCAGCAGAGGACTAGCGGGGGGGCCTGATGGCACCGGGGAGCTGTTTTTT. As protein: CASSRGLAGGPDGTGELFF. The chain combines TRBV5-1 with TRBJ2-2; 15 bases fit TRBD2. V gave up 4 bases and J gave up 4 bases; unmatched junction bases: 11. The CDR3 extends over 19 amino acids. Germline V lookup: CDR1 SGHRS, CDR2 YFSETQ.

This chain connects TRBV2 to TRBJ2-3, with 14 positions matching TRBD2. The trim removed 3 bases at V and 6 bases at J, leaving 2 bases unmatched. The CDR3 loop spans 15 amino acids. Germline V gene data show CDR1 as SNHLY and CDR2 as FYNNEI. The CDR3 region is CASSETSGGADTQYF. CDR3 DNA sequence: TGTGCCAGCAGTGAGACTAGCGGGGGGGCTGATACGCAGTATTTT.

This clone was picked up a small number of times. One end of the junction fails to match germline, which may point to a read error. The V call is TRBV30, the J call TRBJ1-2, with TRBD1 as a possible D gene (5 bases). CDR1 and CDR2 from the germline V gene are GTSNPN and SVGIG (reference sequence). This CDR3 comprises 13 residues. In DNA form, the CDR3 reads TGTGCCTGGACCGGAGCAGGGCCAGGTGGCTACCCCTTC. Its translation: CAWTGAGPGGYPF.

V and J are TRBV19 and TRBJ2-7, with no clear D. Germline loops: CDR1 LNHDA, CDR2 SQIVND (reference sequence). The CDR3 covers 14 residues. Trimming left V 6 bases short and J 3 bases short, with 15 bases between. CDR3 loop: CASSRSVAFYEQYF. The CDR3 DNA follows: TGTGCCAGTAGCCGGTCCGTAGCTTTCTACGAGCAGTACTTC.

The V call is TRBV28, the J call TRBJ2-1; a possible D gene is TRBD2 (5 bases). Germline CDR1 is MDHEN and CDR2 is SYDVKM. The CDR3 totals 17 residues. Trimming pared 2 bases from V and 0 bases from J, leaving 14 bases between. The CDR3 reads CASSLGGRVSSYNEQFF. The CDR3 coding sequence is TGTGCCAGCAGTTTAGGTGGGCGGGTGAGCTCCTACAATGAGCAGTTCTTC.

This clone has only a few counts. The rearrangement uses TRBV5-5 and TRBJ1-4; the D gene is possibly TRBD1 (5 bases). The CDR3 has 15 residues. Germline lookup yields CDR1 SGHKS and CDR2 YYEKEE (reference sequence). Trimming stripped 0 bases from V and 8 bases from J, with 14 bases between. CDR3 loop: CASSLVFRVEEKLFF. The CDR3 nucleotides are TGTGCCAGCAGCTTGGTCTTCAGGGTCGAGGAAAAACTGTTTTTT.

V is TRBV16 and J is TRBJ1-1; D is perhaps TRBD1 (5 bases). There are 15 residues in the CDR3. Germline values: CDR1 KGHSY, CDR2 FQNENV. The V end was cut by 2 bases, the J end by 6 bases, with 16 bases between. CDR3 DNA sequence: TGTGCCAGCAGCCAAAGAGTCGGGGGAATTGCTGAAGCTTTCTTT. Translating it yields CASSQRVGGIAEAFF. The full variable domain, rest sourced from reference TRBV16 and TRBJ1-1, is GEEVAQTPKHLVRGEGQKAKLYCAPIKGHSYVFWYQQVLKNEFKFLISFQNENVFDETGMPKERFSAKCLPNSPCSLEIQATKLEDSAVYFCASSQRVGGIAEAFFGQGTRLTVV.

The rearrangement uses TRBV6-5 and TRBJ1-2; D may be TRBD1 (6 bases). V gave up 6 bases and J gave up 7 bases, with 15 bases separating them. The germline V gene has CDR1 MNHEY and CDR2 SVGAGI. The CDR3 totals 13 residues. The DNA of the CDR3 is TGTGCCAGCAGGGGGACACGTTTGTGTGGCTACACCTTC. Translating it yields CASRGTRLCGYTF.

The V gene is TRBV19, the J gene TRBJ1-4, with 8 bases aligning to TRBD1. Trimming took 6 bases from V and 3 from J; bases not matched to a gene: 3. CDR1 is LNHDA and CDR2 is SQIVND in the germline V gene (reference sequence). The CDR3 is made up of 14 amino acids. The CDR3 DNA is TGTGCCAGTAGCCAGGGGGCGGCTAATGAAAAACTGTTTTTT. Residues: CASSQGAANEKLFF.

This chain connects TRBV29-1 to TRBJ2-3, with D perhaps matching TRBD1 (6 bases). Germline V gives CDR1 SQVTM, CDR2 ANQGSEA. The V gene lost 7 bases and the J gene lost 4 bases, with 9 bases spanning the gap. This CDR3 has 11 amino acids. The CDR3 loop is CSAYRADTQYF. The CDR3 DNA follows: TGCAGCGCTTACAGGGCAGATACGCAGTATTTT.

A few counts support this clone. The chain joins TRBV5-8 to TRBJ1-5; no firm D call. CDR3 length equals 16 residues. CDR1 is SGHTS and CDR2 is YDEGEE in the germline V gene. Trimming removed 1 base at V and 0 bases at J, with 11 bases between. CDR3 residues: CASSLSLAYSNQPQHF. The CDR3 DNA reads as TGTGCCAGCAGCTTGTCCCTTGCGTATAGCAATCAGCCCCAGCATTTT.

This sequence joins TRBV4-3 and TRBJ1-6, with 11 bases identical to TRBD1. The CDR3 is 15 amino acids. The junction had 6 bases not matched to a gene; V was cut back by 4 bases and J by 10 bases. Germline-derived CDR1 and CDR2 are LGHNA and YSLEER. The DNA for the CDR3 is TGCGCCAGCAGCCTGGGACAGGGGGGTGGCTCACCCCTCCACTTT. Translating gives CASSLGQGGGSPLHF.

About this clone: At one boundary the junction diverges from the germline segment, which might be a read error. The CDR3 DNA follows: TGTTCCAGCAGCTCCGGGTCGGGGACCCAGTACTTC. Its protein product is CSSSSGSGTQYF. The chain links TRBV7-9 to TRBJ2-5; D gene unclear. The CDR3 length is 12 residues. CDR1 and CDR2 from the germline V gene are SEHNR and FQNEAQ (reference sequence). Variable domain in full (rest from reference TRBV7-9 and TRBJ2-5): DTGVSQNPRHKITKRGQNVTFRCDPISEHNRLYWYRQTLGQGPEFLTYFQNEAQLEKSRLLSDRFSAERPKGSFSTLEIQRTEQGDSAMYLCSSSSGSGTQYFGPGTRLLVL.

The V call is TRBV11-2, the J call TRBJ2-7; no reliable D call. This CDR3 region has 12 residues. V shed 3 bases and J shed 5 bases, with 8 bases lying between them. The V gene's germline CDR1 is SGHAT and CDR2 FQNNGV. The CDR3 bases are TGTGCCAGCAGCTTCGTAATCCACGAGCAGTACTTC. This translates into CASSFVIHEQYF. Full variable domain (remainder filled in from reference TRBV11-2 and TRBJ2-7): EAGVAQSPRYKIIEKRQSVAFWCNPISGHATLYWYQQILGQGPKLLIQFQNNGVVDDSQLPKDRFSAERLKGVDSTLKIQPAKLEDSAVYLCASSFVIHEQYFGPGTRLTVT.

This chain connects TRBV28 to TRBJ2-3; D not resolved. V lost 4 bases, J lost 2 bases, and 7 bases lay in between. The CDR3 has 13 amino acids. Germline CDR1 MDHEN, CDR2 SYDVKM. The CDR3 sequence: CASSSQLTDTQYF. CDR3 bases: TGTGCCAGCAGTTCCCAACTCACAGATACGCAGTATTTT.

V is TRBV4-1 and J is TRBJ1-2; the D gene is possibly TRBD1 (6 bases). Germline V lookup: CDR1 MGHRA, CDR2 YSYEKL. V lost 3 bases and J 8 bases, leaving 13 bases between the germline ends. This CDR3 has 13 residues. CDR3 nucleotides: TGCGCCAGCAGCCACGCGGGGGCGCAAGGCTACACCTTC. Translation: CASSHAGAQGYTF.

The rearrangement uses TRBV5-1 and TRBJ2-7; 7 nucleotides match TRBD1. Germline CDR1 reads SGHRS; CDR2 reads YFSETQ. CDR3 length: 15 amino acids. J lost 2 bases, V lost 4 bases, and 9 bases had no gene match. CDR3 nucleotide sequence: TGCGCCAGCAGCACGACAGGGCTCAGGACCTACGAGCAGTACTTC. Encoded protein: CASSTTGLRTYEQYF.